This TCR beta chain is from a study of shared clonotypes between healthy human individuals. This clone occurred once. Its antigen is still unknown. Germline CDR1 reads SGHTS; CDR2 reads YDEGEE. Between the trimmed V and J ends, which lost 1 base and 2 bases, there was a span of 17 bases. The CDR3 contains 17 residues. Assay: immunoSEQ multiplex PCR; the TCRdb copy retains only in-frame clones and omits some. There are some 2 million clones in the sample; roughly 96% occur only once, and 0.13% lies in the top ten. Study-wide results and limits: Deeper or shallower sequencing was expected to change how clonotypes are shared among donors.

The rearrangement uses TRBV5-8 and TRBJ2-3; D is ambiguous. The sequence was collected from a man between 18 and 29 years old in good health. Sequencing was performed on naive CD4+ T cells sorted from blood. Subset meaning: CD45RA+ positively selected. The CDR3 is CASSLYFILTPTDTQYF. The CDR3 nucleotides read TGTGCCAGCAGCTTGTATTTCATCCTGACACCCACAGATACGCAGTATTTT. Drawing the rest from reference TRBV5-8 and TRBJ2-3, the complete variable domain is EAGVTQSPTHLIKTRGQQATLRCSPISGHTSVYWYQQALGLGLQFLLWYDEGEERNRGNFPPRFSGRQFPNYSSELNVNALELEDSALYLCASSLYFILTPTDTQYFGPGTRLTVL.